One sample yielded the 31 T cell receptor beta chains listed below, sequenced in a study of blood T cells in healthy people across ages (dated by TCRdb to 2014 to 2015). Library prep was done by 5' RACE. Instrument on record: Illumina HiSeq 2500. A second about 6 to 11 cycle PCR used a sample-barcoded 5' primer and a J-beta primer mix. Using fastp at Q25 and MiXCR, TCRdb reprocessed the public reads and kept productive beta chains. Records with the same CDR3 protein are collapsed into one entry carrying the most frequent genes and DNA. The sample yields around 500,000 distinct CDR3 sequences; about 28% were counted once. The ten largest clones represent approximately 3.6% of the sample. The sample also formed part of further work on T cells of mothers and their children.

Material: blood. The receptors shown here come from a boy aged 2 to 10 in good health.

This chain connects TRBV28 to TRBJ1-1; TRBD1 matches at 8 bases. V was pared by 3 bases and J by 4 bases, with 1 base of the junction left unmatched. The length of the CDR3 is 13 residues. CDR1 and CDR2 (germline): MDHEN, SYDVKM. The CDR3 DNA reads TGTGCCAGCAGTTTCAGGGGGCTCACTGAAGCTTTCTTT. Translated, it gives CASSFRGLTEAFF.

This rearrangement joins TRBV10-3 to TRBJ2-2, with D perhaps matching TRBD2 (5 bases). This CDR3 region has 14 residues. Germline V lookup: CDR1 ENHRY, CDR2 SYGVKD. Trimming stripped 0 bases from V and 7 bases from J, with 9 bases between. The CDR3 is CAISESNAGGELFF. The CDR3 DNA reads as TGTGCCATCAGTGAGTCGAACGCGGGCGGGGAGCTGTTTTTT.

J is TRBJ2-1 and V is TRBV7-9; TRBD1 agrees at 11 bases. Germline V gives CDR1 SEHNR, CDR2 FQNEAQ (reference sequence). Trimming took 5 bases from V and 6 from J; bases not matched to a gene: 6. This CDR3 contains 15 residues. CDR3 sequence (DNA): TGTGCCAGCAGCCTCGGACAGGGGGCGACCAATGAGCAGTTCTTC. As protein: CASSLGQGATNEQFF.

The chain combines TRBV15 with TRBJ2-3; TRBD1 matches at 9 bases. Per the germline V gene, CDR1 is LNHNV and CDR2 is YYDKDF (reference sequence). The CDR3 loop spans 13 amino acids. Trimming took 5 bases from V and 6 from J; bases not matched to a gene: 3. CDR3 coding DNA: TGTGCCACCAGCGGGACAGGGTTGGATACGCAGTATTTT. Amino acid sequence: CATSGTGLDTQYF.

This clonotype has just a few counts. For the CDR3, the DNA is TGTGCCAGCAGCCCCTTCCTTAGCGGGGGTGCCTACGAGCAGTACTTC. Its translation is CASSPFLSGGAYEQYF. The chain links TRBV5-6 to TRBJ2-7; 9 bases agree with TRBD2. With 4 bases clipped from V and 2 bases from J, the junction kept 10 bases outside the gene matches. The V gene's germline CDR1 is SGHDT and CDR2 YYEEEE. The CDR3 covers 16 residues.

This clonotype showed up just a few times. This sequence joins TRBV7-9 and TRBJ2-2; D unclear. The length of the CDR3 is 11 residues. The ends were cut back, 7 bases at V and 5 bases at J, with 5 bases in the middle. Germline values: CDR1 SEHNR, CDR2 FQNEAQ (reference sequence). The CDR3 here is CASTFTGELFF. CDR3 in DNA: TGTGCCAGCACGTTTACCGGGGAGCTGTTTTTT.

The chain joins TRBV4-1 to TRBJ1-4; unclear D gene. Germline CDR1 and CDR2: MGHRA and YSYEKL. The ends were cut back, 1 base at V and 5 bases at J, with 5 bases in the middle. This CDR3 is built from 13 residues. CDR3: CASSQVQNEKLFF. The CDR3 nucleotides read TGCGCCAGCAGCCAAGTACAGAATGAAAAACTGTTTTTT.

In the case of this clonotype: The junction differs from germline at one of its ends, possibly a read error. The rearrangement uses TRBV5-4 and TRBJ2-5; 13 bases line up with TRBD2. The CDR3 covers 14 residues. CDR1 and CDR2 from the germline V gene are SGHNT and YYREEE (reference sequence). The CDR3 DNA is TGTGCCAGCAGCTCCCAAACTAGCGGGAGGGATCCATTCTTC. Its protein is CASSSQTSGRDPFF.

This clonotype was counted only a few times. The chain carries TRBV7-2 and TRBJ2-5; TRBD2 agrees at 7 bases. This CDR3 contains 13 residues. The germline V gene encodes CDR1 SGHTA and CDR2 FQGNSA. V was pared by 4 bases and J by 9 bases, with 8 bases of the junction left unmatched. Here the CDR3 reads CASSSRGTKPQYF. For the CDR3, the DNA is TGTGCCAGCAGCTCTCGAGGGACTAAGCCCCAGTACTTC.

With respect to this clonotype: One base away lies a much larger clone, so this may be a sequencing read error. The chain uses TRBV7-9 and TRBJ2-5, with D perhaps assigned TRBD1 or TRBD2 (6 bases each). The CDR3 length is 14 residues. V was shortened by 3 bases and J by 1 base, with 9 bases between the two germline ends. CDR1 is SEHNR, CDR2 FQNEAQ, per germline (reference sequence). CDR3 in amino acids: CASSLKGGQETQYF. The CDR3 DNA sequence: TGTGCCAGCAGCTTGAAGGGGGGCCAAGAGACCCAGTACTTC.

V usage is TRBV7-2 and J usage is TRBJ2-7; D not resolved. Per the germline V gene, CDR1 is SGHTA and CDR2 is FQGNSA. CDR3 length: 16 residues. Trimming left V 5 bases short and J 0 bases short, with 17 bases between. The CDR3 DNA is TGTGCCAGCAGCCCGGCAGTGACTCGAAGCTCCTACGAGCAGTACTTC. Residues: CASSPAVTRSSYEQYF.

The CDR3 DNA follows: TGTGCCACGGCGGGGGGGGATAAGGACACTGAAGCTTTCTTT. Translating gives CATAGGDKDTEAFF. The chain joins TRBV12-3 or TRBV12-4 to TRBJ1-1; TRBD1 is a possible D gene (5 bases). V shed 10 bases and J shed 3 bases, with 18 bases lying between them. This CDR3 comprises 14 residues.

At least ten counts were recorded for this clonotype. The gene calls are TRBV2 and TRBJ2-5; 7 bases align to TRBD1. This CDR3 is 14 amino acids long. Germline loops: CDR1 SNHLY, CDR2 FYNNEI. Losses at the gene ends were 7 bases for V and 3 bases for J; bases not matched to a gene: 8. CDR3 coding DNA: TGTGCCAGCAATACCGGGACAGACGAAGAGACCCAGTACTTC. It yields the protein CASNTGTDEETQYF.

In this sample, this clonotype turned up a few times. The chain uses TRBV2 and TRBJ2-2; 13 nucleotides agree with TRBD2. This CDR3 contains 17 residues. Unmatched junction bases numbered 8, after V lost 5 bases and J lost 5 bases. Germline CDR1 reads SNHLY; CDR2 reads FYNNEI. The CDR3 loop is CASSLLAGGPFTGELFF. For the CDR3, the DNA is TGTGCCAGCAGTCTACTAGCGGGGGGGCCGTTTACCGGGGAGCTGTTTTTT.

Only a few counts were recorded for this clonotype. V is TRBV15 and J is TRBJ2-7; D unresolved. CDR1 and CDR2 from the germline V gene are LNHNV and YYDKDF (reference sequence). CDR3 length equals 12 residues. V lost 5 bases to trimming and J lost 7 bases, with 12 bases between them. CDR3 residues: CATSPLGSEQYF. DNA of the CDR3: TGTGCCACCAGCCCTCTAGGTTCTGAGCAGTACTTC. Supplemented by reference TRBV15 and TRBJ2-7, the full variable domain reads DAMVIQNPRYQVTQFGKPVTLSCSQTLNHNVMYWYQQKSSQAPKLLFHYYDKDFNNEADTPDNFQSRRPNTSFCFLDIRSPGLGDTAMYLCATSPLGSEQYFGPGTRLTVT.

The rearrangement joins TRBV29-1 to TRBJ2-7; 10 bases are shared with TRBD1. Looked up from germline, CDR1 is SQVTM and CDR2 is ANQGSEA. The CDR3 extends over 13 amino acids. The V segment lost 7 bases and the J segment 2 bases; nucleotides outside the gene matches: 5. DNA for the CDR3: TGCAGCGAGGGACAGGGGAGACCCTACGAGCAGTACTTC. Encoded protein: CSEGQGRPYEQYF.

The rearrangement links TRBV13 to TRBJ1-2; D possibly corresponds to TRBD1 (5 bases). This CDR3 comprises 14 residues. In germline, CDR1 is PRHDT, CDR2 FYEKMQ (reference sequence). V lost 4 bases, J lost 8 bases, and 17 bases lay in between. The CDR3 is CASSSQGRGNGYTF. As DNA, the CDR3 is TGTGCCAGCAGCTCCCAGGGCCGGGGAAACGGCTACACCTTC.

The chain employs TRBV7-6 and TRBJ2-2; no firm D call. Trimming cost V 5 bases and J 6 bases, with 7 bases left between them. The germline V gene has CDR1 SGHVS and CDR2 FNYEAQ. The length of the CDR3 is 12 residues. The CDR3 reads CASSTRSGELFF. The DNA of the CDR3 is TGTGCCAGCAGCACCCGTTCCGGGGAGCTGTTTTTT.

This clonotype has more than one count but fewer than ten. The chain uses TRBV6-1 and TRBJ1-1; maybe TRBD1 (6 bases). The CDR3 consists of 17 residues. In germline, CDR1 is MNHNS, CDR2 SASEGT. V lost 6 bases, J lost 0 bases, and 20 bases lay in between. The CDR3 sequence: CASSTPPQGRMNTEAFF. In DNA, the CDR3 is TGTGCCAGCAGCACTCCCCCGCAGGGGCGAATGAACACTGAAGCTTTCTTT.

This clonotype turned up a few times. The chain joins TRBV6-2 or TRBV6-3 to TRBJ2-1; 8 nucleotides align to TRBD1. CDR3 length: 15 amino acids. Germline CDR1 MNHEY, CDR2 SVGEGT. The V segment lost 4 bases and the J segment 7 bases; nucleotides outside the gene matches: 9. CDR3 in amino acids: CASSWGGQGRNEQFF. In nucleotides, the CDR3 is TGTGCCAGCAGTTGGGGAGGACAGGGTAGGAATGAGCAGTTCTTC.

This chain connects TRBV7-9 to TRBJ2-2; a possible D gene is TRBD1 (6 bases). The germline gives CDR1 SEHNR, CDR2 FQNEAQ (reference sequence). V was cut by 4 bases and J by 6 bases, with 9 bases left in between. The CDR3 is 13 residues long. The CDR3 loop is CASSSSGAGELFF. CDR3 nucleotides: TGTGCCAGCAGCTCTTCAGGGGCCGGGGAGCTGTTTTTT.

The chain recombines TRBV7-6 with TRBJ1-2; TRBD1 matches at 10 bases. Germline CDR1 reads SGHVS; CDR2 reads FNYEAQ. J was trimmed by 7 bases and V by 5 bases; bases with no gene match: 7. This CDR3 has 14 residues. The DNA of the CDR3 is TGTGCCAGCAGCCCCGGGACAGGGGCTGCTGGCTACACCTTC. This sequence encodes CASSPGTGAAGYTF.

To note about this clonotype: A read error may account for a junction end that differs from germline. This sequence joins TRBV12-3 or TRBV12-4 and TRBJ2-3; perhaps TRBD1 as D (5 bases). The CDR3 runs to 15 residues. DNA of the CDR3: TGTGCCAGCAGCGAACGGACAAGTCAACCAGATACGCGGTATTTT. Its protein is CASSERTSQPDTRYF.

On this clonotype: Relative to the germline gene, one junction end is altered; a read error may explain this. This rearrangement joins TRBV9 to TRBJ2-5, with a weak D call TRBD2 (6 bases). Germline CDR1 and CDR2: SGDLS and YYNGEE. The CDR3 is 15 amino acids. The CDR3 DNA reads as TGTGCCCGCAGCGCTCGAGGGTGGGGAGGAGAGACCCAGTACTTC. Amino acids: CARSARGWGGETQYF.

The gene calls are TRBV15 and TRBJ2-2, with 8 bases aligning to TRBD2. Trimming cost V 1 base and J 6 bases; bases outside gene matches: 4. The CDR3 length is 15 residues. CDR1 and CDR2 from the germline V gene are LNHNV and YYDKDF (reference sequence). The CDR3 here is CATSRGGGLAGELFF. The CDR3 region has the DNA TGTGCCACCAGCAGAGGCGGGGGGCTAGCCGGGGAGCTGTTTTTT.

The chain joins TRBV10-3 to TRBJ2-3; 8 positions agree with TRBD2. The J segment lost 5 bases and the V segment lost 4 bases, leaving 8 bases of the junction unmatched. The CDR3 runs to 15 residues. CDR1 and CDR2 (germline): ENHRY, SYGVKD. The CDR3 loop reads CAISGLREGGDTQYF. CDR3 DNA sequence: TGTGCCATCAGTGGTCTCCGGGAGGGTGGAGATACGCAGTATTTT.

This clonotype has a handful of counts. The gene calls are TRBV7-9 and TRBJ2-5; 8 bases line up with TRBD2. V lost 6 bases to trimming and J lost 4 bases; unmatched junction nucleotides: 7. The CDR3 is 14 amino acids. Germline V gives CDR1 SEHNR, CDR2 FQNEAQ (reference sequence). CDR3 DNA: TGTGCCAGCAGTCATTCGGGAGGGGGAGAGACCCAGTACTTC. It specifies CASSHSGGGETQYF.

This clonotype was recorded many times. V gene TRBV6-5 combines with J gene TRBJ2-3; 7 bases align to TRBD2. Per germline, CDR1 MNHEY and CDR2 SVGAGI. With 2 bases clipped from V and 6 bases from J, the junction kept 17 bases outside the gene matches. The CDR3 is 18 amino acids. CDR3 sequence: CASSYRDLAGVLRDTQYF. CDR3 in DNA: TGTGCCAGCAGTTACCGCGACTTGGCGGGGGTTTTGCGGGATACGCAGTATTTT.

The table lists this clonotype with a few counts. The CDR3 reads CASSQDGRGREQYF. The CDR3 DNA follows: TGCGCCAGCAGCCAAGATGGCAGGGGGCGCGAGCAGTACTTC. The gene calls are TRBV4-3 and TRBJ2-7; 8 bases agree with TRBD1. The V gene end was trimmed by 0 bases and the J gene end by 6 bases; junction bases not matched to a gene: 4. The CDR3 totals 14 residues. CDR1 and CDR2 (germline): LGHNA, YSLEER.

This clonotype has only a few counts. The rearrangement links TRBV29-1 to TRBJ2-5; 13 nucleotides align to TRBD2. With the DNA end fitting TRBJ2-1 better, the J assignment may be wrong. The CDR3 has 13 residues. Looked up from germline, CDR1 is SQVTM and CDR2 is ANQGSEA. The CDR3, as DNA: TGCAGCGGCGGGACTAGCGGGGACAATGAGCAGTTCTTC. It is translated as CSGGTSGDNEQFF.

This sequence joins TRBV24-1 and TRBJ2-1, with D uncertain. This CDR3 contains 16 residues. The V end was cut by 4 bases, the J end by 0 bases, with 12 bases between. Per the germline V gene, CDR1 is KGHDR and CDR2 is SFDVKD. The CDR3 nucleotides are TGTGCCACCAGTGACCGTACGGCTAGCTCCTACAATGAGCAGTTCTTC. Its translation is CATSDRTASSYNEQFF.